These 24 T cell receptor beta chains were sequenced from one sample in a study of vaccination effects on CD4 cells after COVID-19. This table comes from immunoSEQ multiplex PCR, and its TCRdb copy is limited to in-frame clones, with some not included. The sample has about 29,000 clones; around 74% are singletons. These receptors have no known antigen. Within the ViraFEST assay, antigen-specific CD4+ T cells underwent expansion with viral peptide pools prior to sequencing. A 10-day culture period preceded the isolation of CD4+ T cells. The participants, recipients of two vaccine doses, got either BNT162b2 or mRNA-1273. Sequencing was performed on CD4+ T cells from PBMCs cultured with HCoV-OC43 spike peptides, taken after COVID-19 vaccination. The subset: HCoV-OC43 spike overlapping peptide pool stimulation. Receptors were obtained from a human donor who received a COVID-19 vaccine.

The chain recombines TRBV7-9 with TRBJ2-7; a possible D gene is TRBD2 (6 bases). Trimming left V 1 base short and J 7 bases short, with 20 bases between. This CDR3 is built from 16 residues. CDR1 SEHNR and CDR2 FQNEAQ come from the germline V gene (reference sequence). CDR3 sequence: CASSLEFGGAPWEQYF. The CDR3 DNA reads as TGTGCCAGCAGCTTAGAGTTCGGCGGGGCCCCCTGGGAGCAGTACTTC.

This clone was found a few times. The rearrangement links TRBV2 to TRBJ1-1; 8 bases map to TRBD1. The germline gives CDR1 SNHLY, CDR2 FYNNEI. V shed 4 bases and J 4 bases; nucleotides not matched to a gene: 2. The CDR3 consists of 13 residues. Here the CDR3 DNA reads TGTGCCAGCAGTGTGCAGGGGGCCACTGAAGCTTTCTTT. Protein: CASSVQGATEAFF.

CDR3 sequence: CASSYGSLGPDTQYF. The CDR3 DNA reads as TGTGCCAGCAGTTACGGTTCCTTGGGGCCAGATACGCAGTATTTT. This chain connects TRBV6-6 to TRBJ2-3; TRBD1 is a possible D gene (5 bases). This CDR3 region has 15 residues. Trimming left V 2 bases short and J 4 bases short, with 13 bases between. The V gene's germline CDR1 is MNHNY and CDR2 SVGAGI (reference sequence).

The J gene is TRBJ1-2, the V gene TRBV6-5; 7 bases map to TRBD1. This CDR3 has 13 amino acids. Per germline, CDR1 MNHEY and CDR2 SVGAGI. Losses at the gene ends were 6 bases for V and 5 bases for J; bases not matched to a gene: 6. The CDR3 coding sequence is TGTGCCAGCAGGCAGTCGGGACAGTATGGCTACACCTTC. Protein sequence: CASRQSGQYGYTF.

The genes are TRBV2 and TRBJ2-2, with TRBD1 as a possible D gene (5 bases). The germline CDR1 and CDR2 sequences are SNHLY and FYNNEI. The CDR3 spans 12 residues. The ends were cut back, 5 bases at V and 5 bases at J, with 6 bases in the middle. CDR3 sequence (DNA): TGTGCCAGCAGTCAGGGTACCGGGGAGCTGTTTTTT. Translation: CASSQGTGELFF. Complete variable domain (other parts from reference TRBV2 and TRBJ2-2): EPEVTQTPSHQVTQMGQEVILRCVPISNHLYFYWYRQILGQKVEFLVSFYNNEISEKSEIFDDQFSVERPDGSNFTLKIRSTKLEDSAMYFCASSQGTGELFFGEGSRLTVL.

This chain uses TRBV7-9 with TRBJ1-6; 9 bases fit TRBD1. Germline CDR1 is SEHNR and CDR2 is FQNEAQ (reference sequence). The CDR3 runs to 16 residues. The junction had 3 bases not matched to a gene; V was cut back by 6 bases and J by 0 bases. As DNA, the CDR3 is TGTGCCAGCAGGGGGACAGGGAGCTCCTATAATTCACCCCTCCACTTT. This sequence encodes CASRGTGSSYNSPLHF.

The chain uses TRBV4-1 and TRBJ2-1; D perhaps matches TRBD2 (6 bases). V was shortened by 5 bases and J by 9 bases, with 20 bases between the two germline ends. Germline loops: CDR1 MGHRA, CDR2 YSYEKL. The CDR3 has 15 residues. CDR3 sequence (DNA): TGCGCCAGCAGCTTACGATTTTTAGGTAGCGGTGAGCAGTTCTTC. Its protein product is CASSLRFLGSGEQFF.

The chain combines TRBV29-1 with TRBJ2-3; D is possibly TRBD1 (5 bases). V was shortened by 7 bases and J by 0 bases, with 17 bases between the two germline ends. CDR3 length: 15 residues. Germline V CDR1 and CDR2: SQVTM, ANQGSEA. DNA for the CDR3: TGCAGCGCCGAAACAGGTTCGACGAGCACAGATACGCAGTATTTT. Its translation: CSAETGSTSTDTQYF.

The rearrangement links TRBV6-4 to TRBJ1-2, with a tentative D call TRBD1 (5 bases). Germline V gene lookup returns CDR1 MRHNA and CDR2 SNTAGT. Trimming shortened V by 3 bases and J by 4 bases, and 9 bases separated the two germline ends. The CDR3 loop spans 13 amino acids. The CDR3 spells CASSETGLYGYTF. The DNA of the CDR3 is TGTGCCAGCAGTGAAACGGGACTCTATGGCTACACCTTC.

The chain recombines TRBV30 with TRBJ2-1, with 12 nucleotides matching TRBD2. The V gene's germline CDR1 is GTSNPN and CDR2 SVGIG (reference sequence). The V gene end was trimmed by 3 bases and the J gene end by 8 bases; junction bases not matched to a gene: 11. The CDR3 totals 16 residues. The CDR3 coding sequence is TGTGCCTGGAGCGCGAAGGGTCTAGCGGGGGGGTATGAGCAGTTCTTC. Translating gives CAWSAKGLAGGYEQFF.

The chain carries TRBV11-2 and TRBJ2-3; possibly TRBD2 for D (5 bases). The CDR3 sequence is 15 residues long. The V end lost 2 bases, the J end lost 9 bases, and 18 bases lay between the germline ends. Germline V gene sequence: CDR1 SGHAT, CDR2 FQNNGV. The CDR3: CASSLSGDAARTQYF. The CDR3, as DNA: TGTGCCAGCAGCTTAAGCGGTGATGCGGCCCGAACGCAGTATTTT.

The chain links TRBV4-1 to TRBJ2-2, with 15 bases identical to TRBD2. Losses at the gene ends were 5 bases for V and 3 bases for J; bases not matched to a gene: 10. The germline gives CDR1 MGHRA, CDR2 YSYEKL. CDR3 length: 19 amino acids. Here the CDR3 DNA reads TGCGCCAGCAGCGGAACCTCGGGACTAGCGGGGGGATACACCGGGGAGCTGTTTTTT. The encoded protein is CASSGTSGLAGGYTGELFF.

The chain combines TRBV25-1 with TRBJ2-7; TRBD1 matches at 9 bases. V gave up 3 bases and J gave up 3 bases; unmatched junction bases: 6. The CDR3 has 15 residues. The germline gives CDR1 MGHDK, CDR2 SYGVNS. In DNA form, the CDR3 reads TGTGCCAGCAGTGATGACGGGACAGGGATCTACGAGCAGTACTTC. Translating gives CASSDDGTGIYEQYF.

In nucleotides, the CDR3 is TGTGCCATCAGTGACCTGACAGGTGGCAACTATGGCTACACCTTC. It codes for CAISDLTGGNYGYTF. V usage is TRBV10-3 and J usage is TRBJ1-2; D possibly corresponds to TRBD1 (6 bases). Germline values: CDR1 ENHRY, CDR2 SYGVKD. V was shortened by 3 bases and J by 2 bases, with 13 bases between the two germline ends. This CDR3 has 15 amino acids.

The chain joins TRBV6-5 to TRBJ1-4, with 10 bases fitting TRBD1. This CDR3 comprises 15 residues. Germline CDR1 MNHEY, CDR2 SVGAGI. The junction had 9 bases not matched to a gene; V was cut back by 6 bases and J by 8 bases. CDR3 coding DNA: TGTGCCAGCAGGCCTCCCGGACAGGGGGGGGAAAAACTGTTTTTT. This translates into CASRPPGQGGEKLFF.

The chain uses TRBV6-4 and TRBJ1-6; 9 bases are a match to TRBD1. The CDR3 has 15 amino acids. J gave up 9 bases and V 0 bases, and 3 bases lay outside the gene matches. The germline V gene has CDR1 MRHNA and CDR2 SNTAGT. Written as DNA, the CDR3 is TGTGCCAGCAGTGACTCAGGGACAGGGACTTCACCCCTCCACTTT. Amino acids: CASSDSGTGTSPLHF.

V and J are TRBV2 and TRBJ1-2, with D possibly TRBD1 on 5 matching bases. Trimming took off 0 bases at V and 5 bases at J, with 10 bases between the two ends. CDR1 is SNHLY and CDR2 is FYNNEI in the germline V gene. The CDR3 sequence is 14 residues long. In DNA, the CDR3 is TGTGCCAGCAGTGAAGCGCGGGCAGGGTATGGCTACACCTTC. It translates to CASSEARAGYGYTF.

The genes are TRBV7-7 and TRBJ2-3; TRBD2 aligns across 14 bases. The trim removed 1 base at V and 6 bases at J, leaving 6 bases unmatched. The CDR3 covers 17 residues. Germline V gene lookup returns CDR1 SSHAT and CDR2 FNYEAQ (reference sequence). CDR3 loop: CASSLGLAGGPGDTQYF. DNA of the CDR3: TGTGCCAGCAGCTTAGGACTAGCGGGGGGGCCTGGGGATACGCAGTATTTT.

In DNA form, the CDR3 reads TGTGCCAGCTCACCTAGCACAATTAGGACAGGGGGCGCCTACGAGCAGTACTTC. Translating gives CASSPSTIRTGGAYEQYF. The V call is TRBV18, the J call TRBJ2-7, with 11 positions matching TRBD1. CDR3 length: 18 amino acids. Trimming took 3 bases from V and 2 from J; bases not matched to a gene: 12. The germline gives CDR1 KGHSH, CDR2 LQKENI.

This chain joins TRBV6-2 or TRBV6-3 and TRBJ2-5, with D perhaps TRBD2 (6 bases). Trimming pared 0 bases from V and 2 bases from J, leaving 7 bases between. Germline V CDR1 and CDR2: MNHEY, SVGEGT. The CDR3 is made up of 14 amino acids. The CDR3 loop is CASSYSGGQETQYF. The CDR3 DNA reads TGTGCCAGCAGTTACTCCGGGGGACAAGAGACCCAGTACTTC.

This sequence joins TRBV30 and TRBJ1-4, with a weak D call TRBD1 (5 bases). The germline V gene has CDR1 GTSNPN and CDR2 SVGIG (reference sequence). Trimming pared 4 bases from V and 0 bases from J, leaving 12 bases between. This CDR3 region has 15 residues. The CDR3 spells CAWKRGPATNEKLFF. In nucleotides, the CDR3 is TGTGCCTGGAAACGGGGCCCCGCAACTAATGAAAAACTGTTTTTT.

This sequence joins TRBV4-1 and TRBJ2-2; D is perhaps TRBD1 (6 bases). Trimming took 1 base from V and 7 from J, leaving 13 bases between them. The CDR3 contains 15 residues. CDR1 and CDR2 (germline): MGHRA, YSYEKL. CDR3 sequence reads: CASSQVPTGSGELFF. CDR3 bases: TGCGCCAGCAGCCAAGTTCCTACAGGGAGCGGGGAGCTGTTTTTT.

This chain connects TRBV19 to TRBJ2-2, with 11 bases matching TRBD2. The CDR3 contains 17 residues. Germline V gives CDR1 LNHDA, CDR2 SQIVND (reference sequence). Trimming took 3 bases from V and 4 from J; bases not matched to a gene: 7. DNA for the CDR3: TGTGCCAGTAGTATTGGCGTAGCGGGAGGGCTCACCGGGGAGCTGTTTTTT. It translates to CASSIGVAGGLTGELFF.

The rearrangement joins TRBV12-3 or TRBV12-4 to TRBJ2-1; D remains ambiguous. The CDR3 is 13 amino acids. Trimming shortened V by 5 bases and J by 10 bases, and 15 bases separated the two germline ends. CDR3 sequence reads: CASSMLSLGEQFF. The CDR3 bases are TGTGCCAGCAGTATGTTATCGCTCGGGGAGCAGTTCTTC.